The clone carrying this TCR beta chain was seen many times. What it binds is unknown. V shed 5 bases and J shed 0 bases, with 12 bases lying between them. This CDR3 is 14 amino acids long. Germline values: CDR1 SQVTM, CDR2 ANQGSEA. The library came from three nested PCR rounds adapted from ARM-PCR protocols. TCRdb reprocessed the multiplex PCR reads via MiXCR and lists one record per CDR3 protein. The repertoire includes over 110,000 distinct CDR3 sequences, around two thirds of them detected once, and about 20% sits in the top ten. The data are from a study of tumor and adjacent non-tumor tissue in lung cancer. Study in general: The cohort had around twelve adenocarcinoma, a couple of squamous cell and 1 small cell patients.

Study-wide results and caveats: In normal lung, the top 100 clones were significantly more dominant than in tumor. TCR diversity was significantly greater in tumor than normal lung tissue.

No cell sorting was done before RNA was extracted from the tissue. The J gene is TRBJ2-3, the V gene TRBV29-1; D is perhaps TRBD2 (5 bases). Sequenced material: lung tumor tissue. This TCR came from a man aged 60 to 69 with small cell lung cancer. The DNA for the CDR3 is TGCAGCGTTATTCGGGAAGGGAGCACAGATACGCAGTATTTT. Protein sequence: CSVIREGSTDTQYF.